The 32 T cell receptor beta chains presented below share a single source sample, sequenced in a study of blood T cell repertoires in COVID-19. The method was immunoSEQ multiplex PCR; TCRdb's version includes in-frame clones alone and lacks a portion of them. The table has 310,000 or so clones, 86% seen once; the top ten hold about 10%. The sequenced sample consisted of PBMCs or T cells enriched from blood (not recorded which). The receptors were sampled from a woman under 30 who had recovered from COVID-19.

The sample holds a few counts of this clone. The V call is TRBV5-1, the J call TRBJ2-7; possibly TRBD2 for D (6 bases). V was cut by 3 bases and J by 1 base, with 14 bases left in between. The CDR3 has 15 amino acids. CDR1 is SGHRS, CDR2 YFSETQ, per germline. The CDR3 DNA follows: TGCGCCAGCAGCTGGGGCGGGACTCCGTCCTACGAGCAGTACTTC. Amino acid sequence: CASSWGGTPSYEQYF.

The chain links TRBV11-2 to TRBJ1-3; 9 nucleotides agree with TRBD1. V dropped 5 bases and J dropped 6; count of bases not matched to a gene: 5. The CDR3 runs to 14 residues. Per the germline V gene, CDR1 is SGHAT and CDR2 is FQNNGV. In DNA form, the CDR3 reads TGTGCCAGCAGCCCACAGGGGGCCGTAAACACCATATATTTT. This codes for CASSPQGAVNTIYF.

The V and J genes are TRBV27 and TRBJ1-3; D might be TRBD1 (5 bases). V was shortened by 5 bases and J by 0 bases, with 11 bases between the two germline ends. The CDR3 extends over 15 amino acids. CDR1 and CDR2 (germline): MNHEY, SMNVEV (reference sequence). The CDR3 region has the DNA TGTGCCAGCAGTCAATTAGGGGACTCTGGAAACACCATATATTTT. Translation: CASSQLGDSGNTIYF.

The CDR3 spells CASSFGGGDSPLHF. The CDR3 bases are TGTGCCAGCAGCTTTGGCGGGGGCGATTCACCCCTCCACTTT. The V and J genes are TRBV7-9 and TRBJ1-6; TRBD1 might be the D (6 bases). V was clipped by 3 bases and J by 8 bases, with 11 bases between them. The germline V gene encodes CDR1 SEHNR and CDR2 FQNEAQ (reference sequence). The CDR3 contains 14 residues.

The count of this clone is one. The CDR3 DNA is TGTGCCAGCAGCCAGGGACAGTCAGAGACCCAGTACTTC. Protein sequence: CASSQGQSETQYF. This sequence joins TRBV7-9 and TRBJ2-5; 7 bases fit TRBD1. The CDR3 is made up of 13 amino acids. The germline CDR1 and CDR2 sequences are SEHNR and FQNEAQ (reference sequence). After removal of 5 bases from V and 4 bases from J, the junction contained 4 bases not matched to a gene. Using reference TRBV7-9 and TRBJ2-5 for the parts outside the CDR3, the full variable domain is DTGVSQNPRHKITKRGQNVTFRCDPISEHNRLYWYRQTLGQGPEFLTYFQNEAQLEKSRLLSDRFSAERPKGSFSTLEIQRTEQGDSAMYLCASSQGQSETQYFGPGTRLLVL.

The rearrangement joins TRBV28 to TRBJ2-7; 7 bases are a match to TRBD1. Germline CDR1 is MDHEN and CDR2 is SYDVKM. The V segment lost 8 bases and the J segment 0 bases; nucleotides outside the gene matches: 7. The length of the CDR3 is 14 residues. The CDR3, as DNA: TGTGCCAGCCTCACGACAGGGACCTCCTACGAGCAGTACTTC. Protein sequence: CASLTTGTSYEQYF.

Note on this clone: A single base separates this from a much larger clone, so it may be a read error. The V and J genes are TRBV7-9 and TRBJ1-2; a possible D gene is TRBD1 (5 bases). The CDR3 has 12 amino acids. The germline V and J ends were trimmed by 3 bases and 5 bases, with 7 bases remaining between them. Germline lookup yields CDR1 SEHNR and CDR2 FQNEAQ (reference sequence). The CDR3 coding sequence is TGTGCCAGCAGCTTGACAGTATATGGCTACACCTTC. Its translation is CASSLTVYGYTF.

The chain recombines TRBV27 with TRBJ1-6; 9 nucleotides align to TRBD1. V lost 5 bases to trimming and J lost 7 bases; unmatched junction nucleotides: 9. CDR1 is MNHEY, CDR2 SMNVEV, per germline (reference sequence). The CDR3 runs 16 residues. CDR3 region: CASSPQWTGENSPLHF. The CDR3, as DNA: TGTGCCAGCAGTCCCCAGTGGACAGGGGAAAATTCACCCCTCCACTTT.

J is TRBJ2-2 and V is TRBV11-2, with 10 bases identical to TRBD2. Trimming cost V 1 base and J 2 bases; bases outside gene matches: 7. The CDR3 runs 18 residues. Germline assignment: CDR1 SGHAT and CDR2 FQNNGV. CDR3 sequence: CASSLGGLAGDNTGELFF. The CDR3 coding sequence is TGTGCCAGCAGCTTAGGGGGGCTAGCGGGAGATAACACCGGGGAGCTGTTTTTT.

This CDR3 is CASSSPMAYGYTF. CDR3 nucleotide sequence: TGTGCCAGCAGTTCCCCCATGGCCTATGGCTACACCTTC. The chain combines TRBV6-5 with TRBJ1-2; D is unclear. CDR1 and CDR2 (germline): MNHEY, SVGAGI. The V gene lost 4 bases and the J gene lost 4 bases, with 10 bases spanning the gap. This CDR3 comprises 13 residues.

The rearrangement links TRBV3-1 (or the pseudogene TRBV3-2) to TRBJ2-7, with a possible D match to TRBD2 (7 bases). Germline V gene sequence: CDR1 LGHDT, CDR2 YNNKEL (reference sequence). Trimming pared 3 bases from V and 3 bases from J, leaving 15 bases between. There are 15 residues in the CDR3. The CDR3 bases are TGTGCCAGCAGCCATTGGAACAGGGAGGGCTACGAGCAGTACTTC. Its protein product is CASSHWNREGYEQYF.

The gene calls are TRBV27 and TRBJ2-7; D may be TRBD1 (6 bases). Trimming stripped 4 bases from V and 2 bases from J, with 18 bases between. From germline, CDR1 is MNHEY and CDR2 SMNVEV (reference sequence). The CDR3 sequence is 16 residues long. The CDR3 DNA reads as TGTGCCAGCAGTTGGTCTTCCGGGACAATAACCTACGAGCAGTACTTC. It specifies CASSWSSGTITYEQYF.

The J gene is TRBJ1-1, the V gene TRBV5-1; D is perhaps TRBD1 (5 bases). Per the germline V gene, CDR1 is SGHRS and CDR2 is YFSETQ. The V end lost 5 bases, the J end lost 4 bases, and 12 bases lay between the germline ends. CDR3 length: 13 amino acids. The CDR3 DNA reads as TGCGCCAGCAGAGGCGACAGTGGCACTGAAGCTTTCTTT. Translated, it gives CASRGDSGTEAFF.

The chain has TRBV25-1 and TRBJ2-2; no clear D. V was trimmed by 6 bases and J by 3 bases, leaving 11 bases between them. Germline V gene data show CDR1 as MGHDK and CDR2 as SYGVNS. This CDR3 has 14 residues. The CDR3 loop is CASSQSGYTGELFF. The DNA for the CDR3 is TGTGCCAGCAGCCAGTCCGGGTACACCGGGGAGCTGTTTTTT.

The chain has TRBV4-1 and TRBJ1-1; D perhaps matches TRBD1 (6 bases). The germline CDR1 and CDR2 sequences are MGHRA and YSYEKL. V gave up 4 bases and J gave up 3 bases, with 15 bases separating them. CDR3 length: 15 residues. In nucleotides, the CDR3 is TGCGCCAGCAGCCCGGAGCAGGGGTTGGACACTGAAGCTTTCTTT. Translating gives CASSPEQGLDTEAFF.

The chain combines TRBV9 with TRBJ1-2, with no clear D. The V end lost 0 bases, the J end lost 8 bases, and 14 bases lay between the germline ends. Germline assignment: CDR1 SGDLS and CDR2 YYNGEE. This CDR3 contains 14 residues. The CDR3 loop is CASSVAREAKGYTF. In DNA form, the CDR3 reads TGTGCCAGCAGCGTAGCCCGGGAGGCGAAAGGCTACACCTTC. Full variable domain (missing parts from reference TRBV9 and TRBJ1-2): DSGVTQTPKHLITATGQRVTLRCSPRSGDLSVYWYQQSLDQGLQFLIQYYNGEERAKGNILERFSAQQFPDLHSELNLSSLELGDSALYFCASSVAREAKGYTFGSGTRLTVV.

The chain has TRBV19 and TRBJ1-6, with a tentative D call TRBD1 (5 bases). Germline assignment: CDR1 LNHDA and CDR2 SQIVND (reference sequence). Trimming took 2 bases from V and 6 from J, leaving 14 bases between them. This CDR3 contains 16 residues. CDR3 coding DNA: TGTGCCAGTAGTATATCGGCAGGGAACCTTAATTCACCCCTCCACTTT. It yields the protein CASSISAGNLNSPLHF.

The chain combines TRBV6-5 with TRBJ1-4; D call uncertain. This CDR3 spans 12 amino acids. V lost 10 bases and J 1 base, leaving 7 bases between the germline ends. Per germline, CDR1 MNHEY and CDR2 SVGAGI. The CDR3, as DNA: TGTGCCACCGAGGGAACTAATGAAAAACTGTTTTTT. Its protein is CATEGTNEKLFF.

The chain recombines TRBV7-9 with TRBJ1-6, with D possibly being TRBD1 (5 bases). This CDR3 spans 17 amino acids. V lost 5 bases and J 0 bases, leaving 14 bases between the germline ends. Germline V lookup: CDR1 SEHNR, CDR2 FQNEAQ (reference sequence). CDR3 DNA: TGTGCCAGCAGCCATAGGGAGGGGAGCTCCTATAATTCACCCCTCCACTTT. As protein: CASSHREGSSYNSPLHF.

The chain has TRBV5-5 and TRBJ1-1; no definite D call. This CDR3 is built from 12 residues. Germline CDR1 and CDR2: SGHKS and YYEKEE (reference sequence). The V end was cut by 1 base, the J end by 6 bases, with 7 bases between. The CDR3: CASSLLASEAFF. DNA of the CDR3: TGTGCCAGCAGCTTGTTGGCTTCTGAAGCTTTCTTT. Full variable domain (outside the CDR3, taken from reference TRBV5-5 and TRBJ1-1): DAGVTQSPTHLIKTRGQQVTLRCSPISGHKSVSWYQQVLGQGPQFIFQYYEKEERGRGNFPDRFSARQFPNYSSELNVNALLLGDSALYLCASSLLASEAFFGQGTRLTVV.

V is TRBV2 and J is TRBJ2-3; 8 bases agree with TRBD2. J lost 0 bases, V lost 4 bases, and 6 bases had no gene match. Germline CDR1 and CDR2: SNHLY and FYNNEI. This CDR3 has 16 amino acids. CDR3: CASSVSGGISTDTQYF. The CDR3 nucleotides are TGTGCCAGCAGTGTGAGCGGGGGAATTAGCACAGATACGCAGTATTTT.

The CDR3 bases are TGTGCCAGCAGCGTAGCGGGGGTTGGGAATTCACCCCTCCACTTT. This encodes CASSVAGVGNSPLHF. The V call is TRBV9, the J call TRBJ1-6, with a tentative D call TRBD1 (5 bases). The CDR3 has 15 amino acids. Germline V gene sequence: CDR1 SGDLS, CDR2 YYNGEE. Trimming left V 0 bases short and J 7 bases short, with 11 bases between.

This clone was observed once. The chain couples TRBV15 to TRBJ2-2, with 11 nucleotides matching TRBD2. The CDR3 contains 19 residues. Trimming at V came to 0 bases and at J to 3 bases, leaving 9 bases not matched to a gene. CDR1 and CDR2 (germline): LNHNV, YYDKDF (reference sequence). The CDR3 reads CATSRDAPLAGEDTGELFF. The CDR3 DNA reads as TGTGCCACCAGCAGAGATGCTCCACTAGCGGGAGAGGACACCGGGGAGCTGTTTTTT.

The CDR3 region has the DNA TGTGCCAGCAGTTTATGGTCGCGCACTGAAGCTTTCTTT. Protein: CASSLWSRTEAFF. The chain couples TRBV27 to TRBJ1-1; D unresolved. The CDR3 has 13 residues. Germline-derived CDR1 and CDR2 are MNHEY and SMNVEV (reference sequence). V was trimmed by 1 base and J by 4 bases, leaving 7 bases between them.

Of note for this clone: A read error may account for a junction end that differs from germline. V is TRBV27 and J is TRBJ2-2, with D possibly TRBD1 on 5 matching bases. CDR1 and CDR2 (germline): MNHEY, SMNVEV (reference sequence). The CDR3 is made up of 17 amino acids. The CDR3 region is CASRRQGGRANSGELFF. The DNA for the CDR3 is TGTGCCAGCCGGCGGCAAGGTGGCAGGGCGAACTCCGGGGAGCTGTTTTTT.

The chain recombines TRBV21-1 with TRBJ2-5; TRBD2 reflects the table's D call only, with no check against the DNA. TRBV21-1 is classified as a pseudogene. This CDR3 contains 10 residues. The CDR3 bases are TGTGCCAGCAGTTGCGTGGCCCAGTACTTC. Its translation: CASSCVAQYF.

V is TRBV9 and J is TRBJ2-1, with 10 bases fitting TRBD2. V lost 4 bases and J lost 4; bases outside the gene matches: 8. The CDR3 loop spans 16 amino acids. Germline V gene lookup returns CDR1 SGDLS and CDR2 YYNGEE. The CDR3, as DNA: TGTGCCAGCAGCCCCCAGAGCGGGGGGGTTTACAATGAGCAGTTCTTC. Residues: CASSPQSGGVYNEQFF.

V and J are TRBV25-1 and TRBJ1-1; 7 bases are a match to TRBD1. The V gene's germline CDR1 is MGHDK and CDR2 SYGVNS. The CDR3 length is 14 residues. Trimming removed 3 bases from V and 4 bases from J; junction bases left unmatched: 5. CDR3 nucleotide sequence: TGTGCCAGCAGTGATCCCCAGGGGGGCACTGAAGCTTTCTTT. It encodes CASSDPQGGTEAFF.

The V and J genes are TRBV12-3 or TRBV12-4 and TRBJ1-1; possibly TRBD1 for D (5 bases). The length of the CDR3 is 13 residues. V gave up 2 bases and J gave up 6 bases, with 10 bases separating them. The CDR3 is CASSLSGGAEAFF. CDR3 bases: TGTGCCAGCAGTTTATCAGGAGGGGCTGAAGCTTTCTTT.

This clone was recorded a few times. This chain connects TRBV28 to TRBJ2-2; D is unresolved. Germline CDR1 is MDHEN and CDR2 is SYDVKM. V was trimmed by 5 bases and J by 0 bases, leaving 13 bases between them. This CDR3 spans 16 amino acids. The DNA for the CDR3 is TGTGCCAGCAGTCCAGCGACTGACGCGAACACCGGGGAGCTGTTTTTT. Translating it yields CASSPATDANTGELFF. The variable domain in full, completed from reference TRBV28 and TRBJ2-2, reads DVKVTQSSRYLVKRTGEKVFLECVQDMDHENMFWYRQDPGLGLRLIYFSYDVKMKEKGDIPEGYSVSREKKERFSLILESASTNQTSMYLCASSPATDANTGELFFGEGSRLTVL.

V usage is TRBV5-4 and J usage is TRBJ2-3; 10 nucleotides align to TRBD2. Looked up from germline, CDR1 is SGHNT and CDR2 is YYREEE (reference sequence). The CDR3 contains 17 residues. The ends lost 0 bases at V and 1 base at J; junction bases unmatched: 5. The CDR3 sequence: CASSLAAGLAGTDTQYF. The CDR3 DNA reads as TGTGCCAGCAGCTTGGCGGCTGGACTAGCGGGCACAGATACGCAGTATTTT.

The V and J genes are TRBV27 and TRBJ2-1, with 8 nucleotides matching TRBD1. This CDR3 is 14 amino acids long. Unmatched junction bases numbered 4, after V lost 6 bases and J lost 3 bases. Germline-derived CDR1 and CDR2 are MNHEY and SMNVEV (reference sequence). The CDR3 coding sequence is TGTGCCAGCAGCCCGGACAGGGTCTACAATGAGCAGTTCTTC. This codes for CASSPDRVYNEQFF.